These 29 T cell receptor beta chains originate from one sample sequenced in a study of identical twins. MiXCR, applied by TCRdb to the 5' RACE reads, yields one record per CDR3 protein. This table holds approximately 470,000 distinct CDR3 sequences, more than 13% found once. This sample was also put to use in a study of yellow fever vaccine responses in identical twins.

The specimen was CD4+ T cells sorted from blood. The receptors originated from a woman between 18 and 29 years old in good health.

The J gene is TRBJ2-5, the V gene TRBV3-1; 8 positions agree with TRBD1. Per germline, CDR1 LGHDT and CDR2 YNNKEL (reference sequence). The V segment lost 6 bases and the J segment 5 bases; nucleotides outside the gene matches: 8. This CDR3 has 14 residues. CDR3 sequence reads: CASRGRTGRETQYF. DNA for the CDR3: TGTGCCAGCAGGGGACGGACAGGGCGGGAGACCCAGTACTTC.

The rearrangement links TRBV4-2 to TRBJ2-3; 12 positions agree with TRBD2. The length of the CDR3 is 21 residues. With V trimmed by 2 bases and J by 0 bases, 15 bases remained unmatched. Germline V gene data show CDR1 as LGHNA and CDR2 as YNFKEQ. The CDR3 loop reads CASSQFLASSGGASSTDTQYF. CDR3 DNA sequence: TGTGCCAGCAGCCAATTTCTTGCGTCTAGCGGGGGGGCGAGTAGCACAGATACGCAGTATTTT.

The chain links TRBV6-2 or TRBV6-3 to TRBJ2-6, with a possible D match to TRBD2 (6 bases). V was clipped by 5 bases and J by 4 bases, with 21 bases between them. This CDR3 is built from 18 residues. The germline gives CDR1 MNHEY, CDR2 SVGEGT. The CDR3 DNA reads TGTGCCAGCAGTGTAAAGTGGCGGGGCTACCTGGGGGCCAACGTCCTGACTTTC. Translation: CASSVKWRGYLGANVLTF.

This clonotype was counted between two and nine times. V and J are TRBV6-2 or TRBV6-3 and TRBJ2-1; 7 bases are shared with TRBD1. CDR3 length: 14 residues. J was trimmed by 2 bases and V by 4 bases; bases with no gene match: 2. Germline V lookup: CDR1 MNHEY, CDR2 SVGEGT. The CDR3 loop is CASSSGQPYNEQFF. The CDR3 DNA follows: TGTGCCAGCAGTTCGGGACAGCCCTACAATGAGCAGTTCTTC.

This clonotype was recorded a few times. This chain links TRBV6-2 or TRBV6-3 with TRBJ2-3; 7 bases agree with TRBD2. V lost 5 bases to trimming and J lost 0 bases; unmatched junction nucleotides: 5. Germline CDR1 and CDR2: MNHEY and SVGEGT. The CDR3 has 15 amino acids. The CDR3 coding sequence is TGTGCCAGCAGTGGACGGGGGGAAAGCACAGATACGCAGTATTTT. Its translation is CASSGRGESTDTQYF.

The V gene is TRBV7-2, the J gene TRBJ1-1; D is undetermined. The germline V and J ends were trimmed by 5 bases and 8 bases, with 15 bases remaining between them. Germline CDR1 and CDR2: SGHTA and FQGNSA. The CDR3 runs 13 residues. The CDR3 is CASSPRVGKEAFF. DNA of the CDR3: TGTGCCAGCAGCCCAAGAGTAGGTAAAGAAGCTTTCTTT.

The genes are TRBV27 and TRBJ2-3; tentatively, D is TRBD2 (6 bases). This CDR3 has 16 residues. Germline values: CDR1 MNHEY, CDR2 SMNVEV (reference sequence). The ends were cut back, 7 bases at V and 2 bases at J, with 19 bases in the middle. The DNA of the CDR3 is TGTGCCAGCACCCCGCTGGGGGGACCCCTCACAGATACGCAGTATTTT. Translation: CASTPLGGPLTDTQYF.

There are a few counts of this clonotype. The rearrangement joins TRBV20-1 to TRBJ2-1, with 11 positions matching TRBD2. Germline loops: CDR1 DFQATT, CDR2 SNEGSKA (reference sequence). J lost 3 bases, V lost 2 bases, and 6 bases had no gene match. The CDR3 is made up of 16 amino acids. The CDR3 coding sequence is TGCAGTGCTAGAATTAGGACTAGCGGGCGCTACAATGAGCAGTTCTTC. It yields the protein CSARIRTSGRYNEQFF.

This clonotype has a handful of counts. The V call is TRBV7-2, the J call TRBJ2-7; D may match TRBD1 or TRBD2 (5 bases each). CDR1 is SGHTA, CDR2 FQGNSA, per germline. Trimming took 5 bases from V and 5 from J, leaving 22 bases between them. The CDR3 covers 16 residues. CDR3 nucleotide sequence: TGTGCCAGCAGCCCCTTTGGGGGAAGGGTAAACGACGAGCAGTACTTC. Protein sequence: CASSPFGGRVNDEQYF.

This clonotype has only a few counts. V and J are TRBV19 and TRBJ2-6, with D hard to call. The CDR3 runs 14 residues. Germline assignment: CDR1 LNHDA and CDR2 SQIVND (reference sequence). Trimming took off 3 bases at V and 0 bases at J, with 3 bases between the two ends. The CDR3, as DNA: TGTGCCAGTAGTATTAACTCTGGGGCCAACGTCCTGACTTTC. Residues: CASSINSGANVLTF.

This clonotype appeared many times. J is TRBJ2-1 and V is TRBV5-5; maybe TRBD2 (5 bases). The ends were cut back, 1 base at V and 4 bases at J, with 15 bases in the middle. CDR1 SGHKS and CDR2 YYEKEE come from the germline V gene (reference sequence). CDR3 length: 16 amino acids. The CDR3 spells CASSLHGPGIYNEQFF. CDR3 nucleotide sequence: TGTGCCAGCAGCTTGCATGGCCCGGGGATTTACAATGAGCAGTTCTTC.

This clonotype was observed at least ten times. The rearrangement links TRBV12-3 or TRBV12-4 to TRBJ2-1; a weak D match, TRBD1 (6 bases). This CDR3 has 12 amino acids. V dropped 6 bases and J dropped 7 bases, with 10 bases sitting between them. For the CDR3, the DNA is TGTGCCAGCAGCTTAAGGGGGAATGAGCAGTTCTTC. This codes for CASSLRGNEQFF.

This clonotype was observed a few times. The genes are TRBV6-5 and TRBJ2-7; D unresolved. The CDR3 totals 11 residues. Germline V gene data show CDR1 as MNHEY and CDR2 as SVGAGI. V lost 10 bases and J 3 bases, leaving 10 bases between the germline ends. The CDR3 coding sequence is TGTGCCACCGCGTTAGGCTACGAGCAGTACTTC. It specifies CATALGYEQYF.

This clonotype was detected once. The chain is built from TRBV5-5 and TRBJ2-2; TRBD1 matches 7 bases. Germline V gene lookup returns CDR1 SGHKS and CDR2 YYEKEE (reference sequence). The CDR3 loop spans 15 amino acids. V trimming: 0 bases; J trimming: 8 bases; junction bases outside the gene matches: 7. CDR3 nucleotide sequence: TGTGCCAGCAGCTTGGATAGGGGGCTTTGGGGGGAGCTGTTTTTT. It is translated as CASSLDRGLWGELFF. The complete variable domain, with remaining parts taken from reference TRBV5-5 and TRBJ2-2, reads DAGVTQSPTHLIKTRGQQVTLRCSPISGHKSVSWYQQVLGQGPQFIFQYYEKEERGRGNFPDRFSARQFPNYSSELNVNALLLGDSALYLCASSLDRGLWGELFFGEGSRLTVL.

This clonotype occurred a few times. As DNA, the CDR3 is TGTGCCAGCAGCTTGGTGGGACAGGGGCTAGCGGAAAACATTCAGTACTTC. Protein: CASSLVGQGLAENIQYF. The J gene is TRBJ2-4, the V gene TRBV5-6; 10 bases agree with TRBD1. The CDR3 sequence is 17 residues long. From germline, CDR1 is SGHDT and CDR2 YYEEEE. V dropped 0 bases and J dropped 5; count of bases not matched to a gene: 8.

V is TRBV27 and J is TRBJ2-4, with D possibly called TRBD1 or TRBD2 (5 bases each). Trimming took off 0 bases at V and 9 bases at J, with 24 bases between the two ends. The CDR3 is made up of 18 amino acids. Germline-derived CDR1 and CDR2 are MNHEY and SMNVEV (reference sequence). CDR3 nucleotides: TGTGCCAGCAGTTTATCACACCCGGGGCCCCCGGTGGGTAGCATTCAGTACTTC. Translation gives CASSLSHPGPPVGSIQYF.

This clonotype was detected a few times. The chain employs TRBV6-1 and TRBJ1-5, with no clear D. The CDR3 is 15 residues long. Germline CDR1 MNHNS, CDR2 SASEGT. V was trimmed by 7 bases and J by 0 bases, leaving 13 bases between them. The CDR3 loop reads CASKITEGSNQPQHF. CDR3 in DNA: TGTGCCAGCAAAATTACGGAGGGTAGCAATCAGCCCCAGCATTTT.

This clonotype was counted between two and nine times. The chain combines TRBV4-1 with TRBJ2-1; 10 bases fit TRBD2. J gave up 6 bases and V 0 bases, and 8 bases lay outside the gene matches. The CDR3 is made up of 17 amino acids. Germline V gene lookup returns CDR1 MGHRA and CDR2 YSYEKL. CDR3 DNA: TGCGCCAGCAGCCAAGAACCAGCGGGAGGGTACCTCAATGAGCAGTTCTTC. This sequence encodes CASSQEPAGGYLNEQFF.

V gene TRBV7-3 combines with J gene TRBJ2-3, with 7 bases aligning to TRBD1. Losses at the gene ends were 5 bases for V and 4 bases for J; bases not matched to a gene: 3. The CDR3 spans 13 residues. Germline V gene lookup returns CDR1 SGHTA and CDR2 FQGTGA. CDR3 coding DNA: TGTGCCAGCAGCACACAGGGGCCAGATACGCAGTATTTT. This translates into CASSTQGPDTQYF.

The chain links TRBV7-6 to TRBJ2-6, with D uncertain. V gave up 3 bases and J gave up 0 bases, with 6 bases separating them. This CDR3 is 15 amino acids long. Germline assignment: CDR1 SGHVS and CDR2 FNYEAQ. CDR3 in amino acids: CASSFLSSGANVLTF. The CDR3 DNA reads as TGTGCCAGCAGCTTTCTTTCCTCTGGGGCCAACGTCCTGACTTTC.

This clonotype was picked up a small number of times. CDR3: CASQVGVSTDTQYF. The DNA for the CDR3 is TGTGCCTCCCAGGTGGGGGTAAGCACAGATACGCAGTATTTT. The rearrangement joins TRBV6-1 to TRBJ2-3, with D tentatively TRBD1 or TRBD2 (5 bases each). V lost 11 bases, J lost 0 bases, and 15 bases lay in between. Germline loops: CDR1 MNHNS, CDR2 SASEGT. The CDR3 is made up of 14 amino acids.

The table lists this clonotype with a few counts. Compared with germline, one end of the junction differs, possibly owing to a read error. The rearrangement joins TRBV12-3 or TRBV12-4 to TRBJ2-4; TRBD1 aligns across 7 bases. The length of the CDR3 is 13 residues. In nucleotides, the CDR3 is TGTGCCAGCAGCGCGATACCGGGACAGACGCCGGACTTC. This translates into CASSAIPGQTPDF.

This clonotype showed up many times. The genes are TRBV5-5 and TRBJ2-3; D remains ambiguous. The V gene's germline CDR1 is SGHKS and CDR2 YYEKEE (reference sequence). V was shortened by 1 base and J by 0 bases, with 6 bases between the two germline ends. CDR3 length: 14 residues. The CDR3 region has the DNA TGTGCCAGCAGCTTGTTCGGTAGCACAGATACGCAGTATTTT. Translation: CASSLFGSTDTQYF.

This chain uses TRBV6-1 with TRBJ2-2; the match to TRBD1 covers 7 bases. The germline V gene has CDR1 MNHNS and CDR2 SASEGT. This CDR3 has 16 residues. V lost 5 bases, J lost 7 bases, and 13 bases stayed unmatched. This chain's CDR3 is CASSTGQRYEGGELFF. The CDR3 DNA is TGTGCCAGCAGTACGGGACAGCGGTACGAGGGCGGGGAGCTGTTTTTT.

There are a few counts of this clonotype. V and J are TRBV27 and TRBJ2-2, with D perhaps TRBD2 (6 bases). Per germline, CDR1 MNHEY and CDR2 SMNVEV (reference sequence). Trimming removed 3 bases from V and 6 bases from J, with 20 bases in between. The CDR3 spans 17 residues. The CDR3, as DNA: TGTGCCAGCAGTTTGCTCGGACCGGGACTCCAACCCGGGGAGCTGTTTTTT. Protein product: CASSLLGPGLQPGELFF.

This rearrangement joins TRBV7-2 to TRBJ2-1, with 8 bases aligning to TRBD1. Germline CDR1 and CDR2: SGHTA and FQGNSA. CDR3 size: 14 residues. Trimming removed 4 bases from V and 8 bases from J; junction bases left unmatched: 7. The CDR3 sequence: CASSYWTGTDEQFF. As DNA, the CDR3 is TGTGCCAGCAGCTACTGGACAGGGACGGATGAGCAGTTCTTC.

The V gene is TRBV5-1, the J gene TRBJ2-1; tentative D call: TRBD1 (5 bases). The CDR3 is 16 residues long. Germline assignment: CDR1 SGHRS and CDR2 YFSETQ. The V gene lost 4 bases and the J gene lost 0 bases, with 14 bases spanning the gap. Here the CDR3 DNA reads TGCGCCAGCAGCCTCACCCAGGGAAGCTCCTACAATGAGCAGTTCTTC. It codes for CASSLTQGSSYNEQFF.

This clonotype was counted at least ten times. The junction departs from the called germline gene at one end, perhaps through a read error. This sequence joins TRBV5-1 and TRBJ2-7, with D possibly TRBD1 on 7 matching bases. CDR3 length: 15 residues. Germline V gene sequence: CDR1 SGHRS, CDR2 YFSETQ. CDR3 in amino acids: CASSLGQGGSYEQYF. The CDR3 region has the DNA TGTGCCAGCAGTTTGGGCCAGGGGGGCTCCTACGAGCAGTACTTC.

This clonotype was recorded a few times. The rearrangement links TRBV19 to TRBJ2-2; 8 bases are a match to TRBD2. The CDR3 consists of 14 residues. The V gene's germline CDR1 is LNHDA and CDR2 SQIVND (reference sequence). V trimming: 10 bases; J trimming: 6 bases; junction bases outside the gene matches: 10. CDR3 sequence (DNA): TGTGCCACCCGGGGGGGGTTTTCGGCCGGGGAGCTGTTTTTT. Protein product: CATRGGFSAGELFF.